Here is one TCR beta chain with its context. Its antigen is undetermined. These data are taken from a study of beta chain features in type 1 diabetes. About the study: The samples had roughly 100,000,000 sorted cells examined in all. Study results and limitations: Researchers could not determine here whether HLA type influences TCRB rearrangement. All four CD4+ subsets from Type 1 diabetes patients carried moderately but significantly shorter TCRB CDR3s. Insertion counts at VDJ junctions were lower in type 1 diabetes patients, who also showed more deletions there.

Every bit of the isolated RNA underwent reverse transcription, so sequencing read expressed TCRB transcripts. This table comes from immunoSEQ multiplex PCR, and its TCRdb copy is limited to in-frame clones, with some not included. The table has 300,000 to 400,000 clones, roughly 9.8% seen once; the top ten hold 0.45% to 0.65%. The sequence was collected from a man under 40 with type 1 diabetes. Input material: central memory CD4+ T cells from blood.

The CDR3 DNA sequence: TGTGCCAGCAGCTCGGGACCTACGAGCACCTACTTC. It encodes CASSSGPTSTYF. This sequence joins TRBV13 and TRBJ2-7; either TRBD1 or TRBD2 may supply D (5 bases each). The CDR3 length is 12 residues. Germline V gene lookup returns CDR1 PRHDT and CDR2 FYEKMQ (reference sequence). The germline V and J ends were trimmed by 4 bases and 13 bases, with 17 bases remaining between them.